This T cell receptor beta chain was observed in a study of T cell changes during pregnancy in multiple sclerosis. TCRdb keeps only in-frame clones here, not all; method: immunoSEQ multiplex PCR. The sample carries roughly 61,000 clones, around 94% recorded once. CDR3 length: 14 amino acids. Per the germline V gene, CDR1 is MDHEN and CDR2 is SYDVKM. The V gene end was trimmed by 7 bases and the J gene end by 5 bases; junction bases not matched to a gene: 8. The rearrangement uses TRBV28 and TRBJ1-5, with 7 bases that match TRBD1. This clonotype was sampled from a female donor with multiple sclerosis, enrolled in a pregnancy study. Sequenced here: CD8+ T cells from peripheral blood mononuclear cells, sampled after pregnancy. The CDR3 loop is CASKPRDRDQPQHF. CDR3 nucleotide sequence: TGTGCCAGCAAACCCCGGGACAGAGATCAGCCCCAGCATTTT.